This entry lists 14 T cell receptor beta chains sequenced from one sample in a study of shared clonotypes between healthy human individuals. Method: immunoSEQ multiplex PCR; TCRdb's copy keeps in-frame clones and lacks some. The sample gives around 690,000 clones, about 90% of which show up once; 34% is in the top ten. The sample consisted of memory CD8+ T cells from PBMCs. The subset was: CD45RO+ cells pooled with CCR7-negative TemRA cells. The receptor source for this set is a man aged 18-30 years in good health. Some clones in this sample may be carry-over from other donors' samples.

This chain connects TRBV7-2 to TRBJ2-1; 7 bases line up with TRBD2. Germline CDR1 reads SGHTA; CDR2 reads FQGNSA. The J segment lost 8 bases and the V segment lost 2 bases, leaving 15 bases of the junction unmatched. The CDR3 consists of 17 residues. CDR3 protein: CASSLFLGGRSIDEQFF. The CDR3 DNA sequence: TGTGCCAGCAGCTTATTTCTCGGCGGGAGAAGTATCGATGAGCAGTTCTTC.

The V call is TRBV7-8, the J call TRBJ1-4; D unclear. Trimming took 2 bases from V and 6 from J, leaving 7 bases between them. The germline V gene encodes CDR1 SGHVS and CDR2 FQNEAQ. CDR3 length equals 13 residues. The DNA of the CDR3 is TGTGCCAGCAGCTTATTTGGATATGAAAAACTGTTTTTT. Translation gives CASSLFGYEKLFF.

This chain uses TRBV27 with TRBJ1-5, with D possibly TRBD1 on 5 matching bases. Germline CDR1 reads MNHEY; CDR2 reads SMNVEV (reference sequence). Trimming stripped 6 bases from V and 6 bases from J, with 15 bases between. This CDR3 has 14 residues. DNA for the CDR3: TGTGCCAGCAGCACCGGGACGTTTAGTCAGCCCCAGCATTTT. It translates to CASSTGTFSQPQHF.

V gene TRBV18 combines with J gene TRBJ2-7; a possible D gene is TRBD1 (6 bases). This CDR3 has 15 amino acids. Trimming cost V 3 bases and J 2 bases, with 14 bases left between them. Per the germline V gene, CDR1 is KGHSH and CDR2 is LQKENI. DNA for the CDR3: TGTGCCAGCTCACCCCAGGACAGAGGGGCCTACGAGCAGTACTTC. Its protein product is CASSPQDRGAYEQYF.

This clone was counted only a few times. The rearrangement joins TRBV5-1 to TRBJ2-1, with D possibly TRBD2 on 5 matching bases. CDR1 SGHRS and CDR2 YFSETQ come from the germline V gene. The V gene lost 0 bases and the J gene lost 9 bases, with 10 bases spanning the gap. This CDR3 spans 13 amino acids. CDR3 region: CASSLVRGSEQFF. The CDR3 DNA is TGCGCCAGCAGCTTGGTTCGGGGATCTGAGCAGTTCTTC.

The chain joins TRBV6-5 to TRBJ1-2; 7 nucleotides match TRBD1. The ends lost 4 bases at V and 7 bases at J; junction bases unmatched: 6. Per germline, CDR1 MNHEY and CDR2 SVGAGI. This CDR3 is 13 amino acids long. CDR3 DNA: TGTGCCAGCAGTTTATCAGGGGGATCTGGCTACACCTTC. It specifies CASSLSGGSGYTF.

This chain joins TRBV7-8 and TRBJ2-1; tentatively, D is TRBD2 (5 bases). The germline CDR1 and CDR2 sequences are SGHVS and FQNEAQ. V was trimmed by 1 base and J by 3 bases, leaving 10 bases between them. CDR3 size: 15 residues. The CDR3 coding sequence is TGTGCCAGCAGCTTAGTTCAAGCGGACTACAATGAGCAGTTCTTC. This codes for CASSLVQADYNEQFF.

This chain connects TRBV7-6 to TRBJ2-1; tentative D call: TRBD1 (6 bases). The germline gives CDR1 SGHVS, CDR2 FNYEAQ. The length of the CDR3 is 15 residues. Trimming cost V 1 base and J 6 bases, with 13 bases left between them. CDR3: CASSLDRTVPNEQFF. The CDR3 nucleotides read TGTGCCAGCAGCTTAGATAGGACAGTTCCCAATGAGCAGTTCTTC.

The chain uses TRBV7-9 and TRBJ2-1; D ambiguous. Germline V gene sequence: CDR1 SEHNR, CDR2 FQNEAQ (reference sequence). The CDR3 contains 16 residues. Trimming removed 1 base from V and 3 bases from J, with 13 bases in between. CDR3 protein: CASSLEGYGVYNEQFF. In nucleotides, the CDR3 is TGTGCCAGCAGCTTAGAAGGGTATGGCGTCTACAATGAGCAGTTCTTC.

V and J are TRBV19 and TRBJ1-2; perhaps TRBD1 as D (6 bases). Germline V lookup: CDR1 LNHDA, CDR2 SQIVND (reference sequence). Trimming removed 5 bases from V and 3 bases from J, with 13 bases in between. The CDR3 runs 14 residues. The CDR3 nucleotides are TGTGCCAGTAGTCAACGGACAGTCTACTATGGCTACACCTTC. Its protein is CASSQRTVYYGYTF. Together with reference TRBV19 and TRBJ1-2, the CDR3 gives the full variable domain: DGGITQSPKYLFRKEGQNVTLSCEQNLNHDAMYWYRQDPGQGLRLIYYSQIVNDFQKGDIAEGYSVSREKKESFPLTVTSAQKNPTAFYLCASSQRTVYYGYTFGSGTRLTVV.

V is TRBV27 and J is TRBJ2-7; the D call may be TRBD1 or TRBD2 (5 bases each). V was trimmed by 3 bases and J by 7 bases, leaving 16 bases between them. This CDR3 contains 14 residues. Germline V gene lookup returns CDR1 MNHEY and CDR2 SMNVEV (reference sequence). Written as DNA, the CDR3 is TGTGCCAGCAGTTTTCCGGGGCCCCTCGGAGAGCAGTACTTC. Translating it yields CASSFPGPLGEQYF.

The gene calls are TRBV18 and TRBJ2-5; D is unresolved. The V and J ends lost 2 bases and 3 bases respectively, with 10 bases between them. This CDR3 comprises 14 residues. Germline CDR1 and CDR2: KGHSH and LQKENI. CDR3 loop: CASSPFRKKETQYF. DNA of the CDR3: TGTGCCAGCTCACCATTCAGGAAGAAAGAGACCCAGTACTTC.

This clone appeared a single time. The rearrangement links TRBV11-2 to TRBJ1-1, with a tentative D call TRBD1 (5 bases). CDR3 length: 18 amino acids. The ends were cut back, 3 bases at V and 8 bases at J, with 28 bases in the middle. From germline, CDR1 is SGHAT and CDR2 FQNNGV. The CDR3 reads CASSLAMGTGASRDEAFF. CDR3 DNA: TGTGCCAGCAGCTTGGCTATGGGTACCGGGGCCTCGCGGGACGAAGCTTTCTTT.

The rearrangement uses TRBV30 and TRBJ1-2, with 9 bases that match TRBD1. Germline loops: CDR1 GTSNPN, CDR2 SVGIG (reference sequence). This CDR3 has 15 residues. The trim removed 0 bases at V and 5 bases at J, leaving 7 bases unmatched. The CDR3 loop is CAWSVPGQGRYGYTF. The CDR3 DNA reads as TGTGCCTGGAGTGTACCCGGACAGGGGCGGTATGGCTACACCTTC. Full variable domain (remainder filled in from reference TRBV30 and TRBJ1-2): SQTIHQWPATLVQPVGSPLSLECTVEGTSNPNLYWYRQAAGRGLQLLFYSVGIGQISSEVPQNLSASRPQDRQFILSSKKLLLSDSGFYLCAWSVPGQGRYGYTFGSGTRLTVV.